What follows are 31 T cell receptor beta chains derived from one specimen sequenced in a study of T cells in pancreatic ductal adenocarcinoma. Only in-frame clones appear in the TCRdb table, and some are missing; sequencing was by immunoSEQ multiplex PCR. The sample consists of under 30,000 clones, around nine tenths of them appearing once. No neoadjuvant therapy was given to the selected pancreatic ductal adenocarcinoma patients before their surgery. The sequenced sample consisted of PBMCs. The receptors come from a human donor with pancreatic ductal adenocarcinoma.

This chain uses TRBV5-4 with TRBJ1-1; D gene ambiguous. Trimming left V 4 bases short and J 7 bases short, with 11 bases between. This CDR3 comprises 12 residues. The germline gives CDR1 SGHNT, CDR2 YYREEE (reference sequence). Written as DNA, the CDR3 is TGTGCCAGCAGCGACGGTTTCGGTGAAGCTTTCTTT. Its protein product is CASSDGFGEAFF.

The CDR3: CSADGLENGYTF. The CDR3 DNA reads TGCAGCGCCGACGGTTTAGAGAATGGCTACACCTTC. This chain links TRBV29-1 with TRBJ1-2, with D hard to call. CDR1 and CDR2 from the germline V gene are SQVTM and ANQGSEA. CDR3 size: 12 residues. Trimming took 7 bases from V and 6 from J, leaving 15 bases between them.

The V call is TRBV7-2, the J call TRBJ1-1; D not resolved. V lost 1 base to trimming and J lost 1 base, with 13 bases between them. CDR3 length: 16 residues. The germline V gene has CDR1 SGHTA and CDR2 FQGNSA. The CDR3 spells CASSLGLWRGNTEAFF. As DNA, the CDR3 is TGTGCCAGCAGCTTAGGGCTTTGGCGGGGGAACACTGAAGCTTTCTTT.

V gene TRBV11-1 combines with J gene TRBJ2-3; 11 nucleotides align to TRBD2. This CDR3 comprises 15 residues. Trimming removed 2 bases from V and 5 bases from J; junction bases left unmatched: 3. Per germline, CDR1 SGHAT and CDR2 FQDESV (reference sequence). The CDR3 is CASSLTSGSGDTQYF. DNA of the CDR3: TGTGCCAGCAGCTTAACTAGCGGGAGTGGAGATACGCAGTATTTT.

This clone was detected once. The CDR3 protein is CASNQGAYEQYF. CDR3 bases: TGTGCCAGCAACCAGGGGGCCTACGAGCAGTACTTC. The chain is built from TRBV6-1 and TRBJ2-7, with 7 bases matching TRBD1. This CDR3 is built from 12 residues. The germline gives CDR1 MNHNS, CDR2 SASEGT. Trimming at V came to 7 bases and at J to 2 bases, leaving 2 bases not matched to a gene.

The rearrangement joins TRBV15 to TRBJ2-7; TRBD1 might be the D (5 bases). V was clipped by 0 bases and J by 3 bases, with 6 bases between them. The CDR3 extends over 13 amino acids. CDR1 is LNHNV and CDR2 is YYDKDF in the germline V gene (reference sequence). Written as DNA, the CDR3 is TGTGCCACCAGCAGAGAAAGGGGCTACGAGCAGTACTTC. It codes for CATSRERGYEQYF.

V usage is TRBV2 and J usage is TRBJ1-2; 11 positions match TRBD1. Germline CDR1 and CDR2: SNHLY and FYNNEI. Unmatched junction bases numbered 6, after V lost 1 base and J lost 8 bases. The CDR3 has 15 amino acids. In DNA form, the CDR3 reads TGTGCCAGCAGTGAAGGTGGACAGGGGGCGATGGGCTACACCTTC. This sequence encodes CASSEGGQGAMGYTF.

The rearrangement joins TRBV7-2 to TRBJ2-7; D tentatively fits TRBD1 or TRBD2 (6 bases each). This CDR3 is built from 13 residues. Trimming left V 4 bases short and J 4 bases short, with 11 bases between. Germline CDR1 reads SGHTA; CDR2 reads FQGNSA. CDR3 in amino acids: CASSSTGTYEQYF. Here the CDR3 DNA reads TGTGCCAGCAGCTCCACAGGGACTTACGAGCAGTACTTC.

Written as DNA, the CDR3 is TGTGCCAGCAGTTACTCAGGGGTATGGACCGGGGAGCTGTTTTTT. As protein: CASSYSGVWTGELFF. The chain is built from TRBV6-6 and TRBJ2-2, with D possibly TRBD1 on 5 matching bases. The length of the CDR3 is 15 residues. The V gene lost 0 bases and the J gene lost 5 bases, with 10 bases spanning the gap. Germline V gene data show CDR1 as MNHNY and CDR2 as SVGAGI (reference sequence).

The genes are TRBV25-1 and TRBJ1-3; possible D gene TRBD1, 5 bases. V was trimmed by 3 bases and J by 3 bases, leaving 12 bases between them. This CDR3 has 15 residues. CDR1 MGHDK and CDR2 SYGVNS come from the germline V gene. In nucleotides, the CDR3 is TGTGCCAGCAGTGACAGCAGGGAAGGTGGAAACACCATATATTTT. Translation gives CASSDSREGGNTIYF.

This chain links TRBV2 with TRBJ2-7; no reliable D call. The CDR3 covers 14 residues. Trimming stripped 5 bases from V and 0 bases from J, with 11 bases between. CDR1 and CDR2 from the germline V gene are SNHLY and FYNNEI. The DNA for the CDR3 is TGTGCCAGCAGTATCCTAGTGAGCTCCTACGAGCAGTACTTC. Its protein is CASSILVSSYEQYF.

CDR3 protein: CASSLAGAADRPEYF. CDR3 nucleotides: TGTGCCAGCAGCTTGGCCGGCGCCGCTGACAGGCCGGAGTACTTC. The chain is built from TRBV5-6 and TRBJ2-4; TRBD1 might be the D (6 bases). Germline CDR1 is SGHDT and CDR2 is YYEEEE. CDR3 length: 15 amino acids. V gave up 0 bases and J gave up 14 bases, with 21 bases separating them.

The rearrangement joins TRBV27 to TRBJ2-7, with 10 bases matching TRBD2. J lost 4 bases, V lost 4 bases, and 10 bases had no gene match. Germline lookup yields CDR1 MNHEY and CDR2 SMNVEV (reference sequence). The CDR3 extends over 16 amino acids. The CDR3: CASSSRPGLASYEQYF. DNA for the CDR3: TGTGCCAGCAGTTCACGTCCGGGACTAGCGAGTTACGAGCAGTACTTC.

The chain recombines TRBV19 with TRBJ2-6; no firm D call. Germline lookup yields CDR1 LNHDA and CDR2 SQIVND (reference sequence). Trimming left V 3 bases short and J 3 bases short, with 9 bases between. The CDR3 spans 15 residues. In DNA form, the CDR3 reads TGTGCCAGTAGTATGGCGAGGCTTGGGGCCAACGTCCTGACTTTC. It encodes CASSMARLGANVLTF.

The rearrangement joins TRBV5-5 to TRBJ1-1; D is perhaps TRBD1 (6 bases). The CDR3 covers 14 residues. Trimming left V 3 bases short and J 3 bases short, with 12 bases between. Germline V gene data show CDR1 as SGHKS and CDR2 as YYEKEE (reference sequence). The CDR3 DNA reads TGTGCCAGCAGCTACAGGGCGCAGGACACTGAAGCTTTCTTT. It yields the protein CASSYRAQDTEAFF.

The CDR3 DNA is TGTGCCAGTAGTATAGCTACAGGGCGTCAGCCCCAGCATTTT. Protein product: CASSIATGRQPQHF. The chain joins TRBV19 to TRBJ1-5; perhaps TRBD1 as D (6 bases). From germline, CDR1 is LNHDA and CDR2 SQIVND (reference sequence). V lost 1 base and J 6 bases, leaving 10 bases between the germline ends. The CDR3 has 14 amino acids.

The chain couples TRBV6-1 to TRBJ2-7, with D unresolved. This CDR3 is built from 10 residues. CDR1 MNHNS and CDR2 SASEGT come from the germline V gene. The V end lost 4 bases, the J end lost 4 bases, and 2 bases lay between the germline ends. CDR3 DNA: TGTGCCAGCAGTGTATACGAGCAGTACTTC. Its translation is CASSVYEQYF.

The CDR3 DNA sequence: TGTGCCAGCAGTCGTGGACTAGCGGGAGCGTCAGATACGCAGTATTTT. It is translated as CASSRGLAGASDTQYF. The V and J genes are TRBV7-3 and TRBJ2-3, with 13 bases matching TRBD2. The germline V gene encodes CDR1 SGHTA and CDR2 FQGTGA. The CDR3 length is 16 residues. The V and J ends lost 6 bases and 4 bases, in that order; junction bases with no gene match: 7.

The CDR3: CASSVYVNTGELFF. Written as DNA, the CDR3 is TGTGCCAGCAGCGTATATGTGAACACCGGGGAGCTGTTTTTT. The chain joins TRBV9 to TRBJ2-2; D not certain. This CDR3 is 14 amino acids long. Germline V gene data show CDR1 as SGDLS and CDR2 as YYNGEE. Trimming took off 1 base at V and 1 base at J, with 5 bases between the two ends. The full variable domain, rest sourced from reference TRBV9 and TRBJ2-2, is DSGVTQTPKHLITATGQRVTLRCSPRSGDLSVYWYQQSLDQGLQFLIQYYNGEERAKGNILERFSAQQFPDLHSELNLSSLELGDSALYFCASSVYVNTGELFFGEGSRLTVL.

This chain uses TRBV11-3 with TRBJ1-1; D perhaps matches TRBD1 (6 bases). This CDR3 contains 14 residues. Deletions cut 5 bases from V and 4 bases from J, with 14 bases between. Per the germline V gene, CDR1 is SGHNT and CDR2 is YENEEA. CDR3 sequence (DNA): TGTGCCAGCAGCCCCCGAGGGGGATTCACTGAAGCTTTCTTT. Encoded protein: CASSPRGGFTEAFF.

The rearrangement uses TRBV29-1 and TRBJ1-1; 9 nucleotides align to TRBD1. CDR3 size: 13 residues. Germline V gene data show CDR1 as SQVTM and CDR2 as ANQGSEA. V lost 8 bases and J lost 1; bases outside the gene matches: 5. CDR3 DNA: TGCAGCACCGGGACAGGGCCGAACACTGAAGCTTTCTTT. Protein: CSTGTGPNTEAFF.

J is TRBJ2-2 and V is TRBV6-5, with unresolved D. The V end lost 0 bases, the J end lost 7 bases, and 9 bases lay between the germline ends. Germline V gene lookup returns CDR1 MNHEY and CDR2 SVGAGI. This CDR3 is built from 14 residues. The CDR3 nucleotides read TGTGCCAGCAGTTACTCGATGGAATTCGGGGAGCTGTTTTTT. Its translation is CASSYSMEFGELFF.

The chain employs TRBV30 and TRBJ1-2; 9 bases align to TRBD1. The CDR3 runs 14 residues. The germline gives CDR1 GTSNPN, CDR2 SVGIG (reference sequence). V dropped 3 bases and J dropped 7; count of bases not matched to a gene: 9. The CDR3, as DNA: TGTGCCTGGAGCAGGGACAGGGAATCGCGTGGCTACACCTTC. Its protein is CAWSRDRESRGYTF.

V usage is TRBV5-4 and J usage is TRBJ1-1; 9 bases line up with TRBD1. V gave up 1 base and J gave up 3 bases; unmatched junction bases: 7. In germline, CDR1 is SGHNT, CDR2 YYREEE (reference sequence). This CDR3 is 16 amino acids long. The CDR3 reads CASSLTTGGQDTEAFF. In DNA, the CDR3 is TGTGCCAGCAGCTTGACGACAGGGGGTCAAGACACTGAAGCTTTCTTT.

The chain is built from TRBV11-3 and TRBJ2-1; the match to TRBD2 covers 8 bases. The V gene end was trimmed by 2 bases and the J gene end by 6 bases; junction bases not matched to a gene: 6. The germline V gene has CDR1 SGHNT and CDR2 YENEEA. The CDR3 is 15 amino acids. The CDR3 is CASSLRYGTSNEQFF. The CDR3 region has the DNA TGTGCCAGCAGCTTAAGGTACGGGACTAGCAATGAGCAGTTCTTC.

The J gene is TRBJ1-1, the V gene TRBV5-1; D is unresolved. The germline V gene encodes CDR1 SGHRS and CDR2 YFSETQ. This CDR3 has 12 amino acids. The V end was cut by 2 bases, the J end by 5 bases, with 7 bases between. The CDR3 region is CASSLSGTEAFF. For the CDR3, the DNA is TGCGCCAGCAGCTTATCGGGGACTGAAGCTTTCTTT.

This clone has a single count. This sequence joins TRBV7-9 and TRBJ1-1; D is unresolved. CDR3 length equals 14 residues. Germline V gene lookup returns CDR1 SEHNR and CDR2 FQNEAQ (reference sequence). V lost 5 bases, J lost 5 bases, and 15 bases lay in between. CDR3 sequence: CASSPGPLGTEAFF. The DNA of the CDR3 is TGTGCCAGCAGCCCCGGGCCTCTGGGGACTGAAGCTTTCTTT. Filled out from reference TRBV7-9 and TRBJ1-1, the complete variable domain reads DTGVSQNPRHKITKRGQNVTFRCDPISEHNRLYWYRQTLGQGPEFLTYFQNEAQLEKSRLLSDRFSAERPKGSFSTLEIQRTEQGDSAMYLCASSPGPLGTEAFFGQGTRLTVV.

The J gene is TRBJ1-5, the V gene TRBV18; no clear D. Trimming left V 1 base short and J 7 bases short, with 14 bases between. Germline CDR1 and CDR2: KGHSH and LQKENI. The CDR3 runs to 15 residues. CDR3 in amino acids: CASSPRSEAGQPQHF. In nucleotides, the CDR3 is TGTGCCAGCTCACCACGATCAGAGGCGGGCCAGCCCCAGCATTTT.

V and J are TRBV19 and TRBJ1-4, with TRBD1 matching 9 bases. Germline CDR1 LNHDA, CDR2 SQIVND (reference sequence). Trimming at V came to 6 bases and at J to 0 bases, leaving 8 bases not matched to a gene. The CDR3 totals 17 residues. The CDR3 sequence: CASRGQGSLATNEKLFF. CDR3 bases: TGTGCCAGTAGGGGACAGGGTAGCCTTGCAACTAATGAAAAACTGTTTTTT.

V gene TRBV7-2 combines with J gene TRBJ1-1, with unresolved D. Germline V gene data show CDR1 as SGHTA and CDR2 as FQGNSA. The CDR3 has 14 amino acids. Trimming took 0 bases from V and 4 from J, leaving 9 bases between them. CDR3 in amino acids: CASSLAGRGTEAFF. The DNA of the CDR3 is TGTGCCAGCAGCTTAGCCGGGCGCGGCACTGAAGCTTTCTTT.

The chain employs TRBV29-1 and TRBJ2-7, with a weak D call TRBD2 (5 bases). The germline V gene encodes CDR1 SQVTM and CDR2 ANQGSEA. The CDR3 sequence is 14 residues long. CDR3: CTEDFGNRKREQYF. The CDR3 nucleotides read TGCACCGAGGACTTTGGGAATAGAAAACGCGAGCAGTACTTC.